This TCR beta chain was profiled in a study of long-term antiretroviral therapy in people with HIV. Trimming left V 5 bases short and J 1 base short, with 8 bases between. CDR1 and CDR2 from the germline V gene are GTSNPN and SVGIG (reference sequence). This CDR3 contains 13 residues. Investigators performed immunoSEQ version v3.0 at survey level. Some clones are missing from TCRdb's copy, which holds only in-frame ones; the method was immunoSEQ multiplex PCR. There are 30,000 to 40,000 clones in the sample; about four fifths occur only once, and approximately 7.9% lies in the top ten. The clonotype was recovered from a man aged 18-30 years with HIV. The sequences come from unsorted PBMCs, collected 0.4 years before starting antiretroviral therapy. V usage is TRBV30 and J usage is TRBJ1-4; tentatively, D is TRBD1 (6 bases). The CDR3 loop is CAWSGVTNEKLFF. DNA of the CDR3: TGTGCCTGGTCAGGGGTAACTAATGAAAAACTGTTTTTT.